This TCR beta chain was sequenced for a study of blood T cell repertoires in COVID-19. Study as a whole: Both acute and convalescent COVID-19 samples were obtained from the United States, Italy and Spain. PBMCs, B-cell-depleted T cells, or T cells were the source of the cDNA or gDNA that made up the material.

The length of the CDR3 is 13 residues. Germline assignment: CDR1 SGHTA and CDR2 FQGTGA. V gave up 10 bases and J gave up 4 bases; unmatched junction bases: 4. In the source study's methods: Estimation of nucleated cell counts relied on the amplification of reference gene primers. Using immunoSEQ multiplex PCR, the repertoire was profiled, and TCRdb retains in-frame clones only, with some absent. That table supplies the V and J calls and clone size; D and trimming were determined from the DNA. The data show around 230,000 clones, approximately 78% seen once. The receptor was isolated from a woman aged 55 to 70 with active or convalescent COVID-19. Sequences were obtained from peripheral blood. The rearrangement uses TRBV7-3 and TRBJ2-3; 11 bases agree with TRBD2. CDR3 sequence: CATASGGSDTQYF. The DNA of the CDR3 is TGTGCCACCGCTAGCGGGGGGTCAGATACGCAGTATTTT.